This T cell receptor (beta chain) was sequenced in a study of regulatory T cells in long-lasting Graves disease. This clonotype came up many times. No antigen is known for it. The study, taken as a whole, reports: Less diverse TCR repertoires were seen in persistent Graves' patients than in newly diagnosed ones.

Time point specified: persistent/refractory GD, antithyroid drugs over 5 years with positive TRAb. With RNA extracted from PBMCs as input, the TCR library was made. To make TCR beta libraries, researchers used iRepertoire HTBI primers and Arm-PCR of CDR3 regions. TCRdb fed the multiplex PCR reads into MiXCR, producing one record per CDR3 protein. Seen here are roughly 300,000 distinct CDR3 sequences, 22% observed once, and the top ten hold approximately 53%. Germline V CDR1 and CDR2: MNHNS, SASEGT. Trimming pared 7 bases from V and 2 bases from J, leaving 11 bases between. The CDR3 sequence is 14 residues long.

This chain links TRBV6-1 with TRBJ2-2; no clear D. The receptor was isolated from a female donor with Graves disease. Specimen: peripheral blood mononuclear cells (PBMCs), collected when the disease was refractory, from a patient treated with antithyroid drugs. The CDR3, as DNA: TGTGCCAGCAAATACAGCGTAAACACCGGGGAGCTGTTTTTT. Its protein is CASKYSVNTGELFF.